The sequence of this T cell receptor (beta chain) was determined in a study of cytomegalovirus exposure and HLA in healthy donors. Study-wide findings and caveats: CMV serostatus was the only recorded immune exposure for donors. Association of a missense DCLRE1C variant with TCR beta V- and J-gene trimming was reported in a later analysis. Exclusion as indistinguishable affected some V segments, including TRBV6-2 and TRBV6-3.

13 Jbeta primers and 60 Vbeta primers were used for the PCR. Clones were read by immunoSEQ multiplex PCR, and TCRdb kept only the in-frame ones, dropping some. The table includes over 150,000 clones, about 80% detected once. As for this clone: What it binds is not known.

Germline-derived CDR1 and CDR2 are MDHEN and SYDVKM. The V and J ends lost 2 bases and 4 bases respectively, with 21 bases between them. The CDR3 is 18 residues long. This rearrangement joins TRBV28 to TRBJ1-5, with a tentative D call TRBD1 (5 bases). The specimen sequenced was PBMCs. The receptor comes from a woman in her 30s in good health and CMV-seropositive. The CDR3 region has the DNA TGTGCCAGCAGTTTAGTCGTTCCGGGCGTGGGGCGAAATCAGCCCCAGCATTTT. It yields the protein CASSLVVPGVGRNQPQHF.